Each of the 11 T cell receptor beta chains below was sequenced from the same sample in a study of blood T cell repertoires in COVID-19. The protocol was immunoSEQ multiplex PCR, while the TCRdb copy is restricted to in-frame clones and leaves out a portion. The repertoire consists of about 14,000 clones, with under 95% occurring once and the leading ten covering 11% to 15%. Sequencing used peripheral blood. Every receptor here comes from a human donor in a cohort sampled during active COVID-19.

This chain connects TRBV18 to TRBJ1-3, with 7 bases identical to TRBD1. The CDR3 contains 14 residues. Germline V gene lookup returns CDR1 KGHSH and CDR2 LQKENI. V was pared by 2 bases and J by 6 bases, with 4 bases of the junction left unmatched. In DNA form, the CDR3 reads TGTGCCAGCTCACCAACTACAGGGGAAAACACCATATATTTT. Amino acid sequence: CASSPTTGENTIYF. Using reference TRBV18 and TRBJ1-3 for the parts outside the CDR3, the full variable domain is NAGVMQNPRHLVRRRGQEARLRCSPMKGHSHVYWYRQLPEEGLKFMVYLQKENIIDESGMPKERFSAEFPKEGPSILRIQQVVRGDSAAYFCASSPTTGENTIYFGEGSWLTVV.

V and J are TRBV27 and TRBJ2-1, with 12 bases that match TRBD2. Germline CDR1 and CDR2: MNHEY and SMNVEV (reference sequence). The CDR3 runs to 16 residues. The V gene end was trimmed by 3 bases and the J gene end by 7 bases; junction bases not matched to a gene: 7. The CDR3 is CASSFLAGGPRNEQFF. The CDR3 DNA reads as TGTGCCAGCAGTTTTCTAGCGGGAGGGCCACGGAATGAGCAGTTCTTC.

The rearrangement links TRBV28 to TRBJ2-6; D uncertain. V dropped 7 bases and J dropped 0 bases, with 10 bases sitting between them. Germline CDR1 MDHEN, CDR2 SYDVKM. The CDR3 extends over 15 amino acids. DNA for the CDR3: TGTGCCAGCACCTCTTGGCCCTCTGGGGCCAACGTCCTGACTTTC. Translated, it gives CASTSWPSGANVLTF.

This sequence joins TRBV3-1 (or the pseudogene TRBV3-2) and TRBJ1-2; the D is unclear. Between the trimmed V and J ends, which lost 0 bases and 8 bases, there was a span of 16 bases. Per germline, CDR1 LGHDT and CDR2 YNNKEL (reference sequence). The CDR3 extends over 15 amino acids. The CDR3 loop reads CASSQDRGGSRGYTF. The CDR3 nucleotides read TGTGCCAGCAGCCAAGATCGTGGCGGGTCTCGGGGCTACACCTTC.

CDR3 amino acids: CASSPRDSADTQYF. The CDR3 nucleotides are TGTGCCAGCTCACCAAGGGACTCGGCAGATACGCAGTATTTT. The chain joins TRBV18 to TRBJ2-3, with a possible D match to TRBD2 (6 bases). This CDR3 is 14 amino acids long. Per germline, CDR1 KGHSH and CDR2 LQKENI. Trimming took 2 bases from V and 4 from J, leaving 10 bases between them.

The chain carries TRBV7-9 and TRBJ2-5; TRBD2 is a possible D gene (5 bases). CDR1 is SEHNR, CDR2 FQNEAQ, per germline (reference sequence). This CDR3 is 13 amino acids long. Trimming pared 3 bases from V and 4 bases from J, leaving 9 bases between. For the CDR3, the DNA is TGTGCCAGCAGCTTTGGAGGTTTAGAGACCCAGTACTTC. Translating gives CASSFGGLETQYF. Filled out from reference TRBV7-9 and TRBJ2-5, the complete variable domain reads DTGVSQNPRHKITKRGQNVTFRCDPISEHNRLYWYRQTLGQGPEFLTYFQNEAQLEKSRLLSDRFSAERPKGSFSTLEIQRTEQGDSAMYLCASSFGGLETQYFGPGTRLLVL.

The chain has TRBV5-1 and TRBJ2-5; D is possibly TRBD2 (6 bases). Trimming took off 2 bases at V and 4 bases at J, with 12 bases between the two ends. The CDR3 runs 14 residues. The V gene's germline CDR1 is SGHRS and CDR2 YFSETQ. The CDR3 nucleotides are TGCGCCAGCAGCTTCGGGACTGTCAGAGAGACCCAGTACTTC. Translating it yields CASSFGTVRETQYF. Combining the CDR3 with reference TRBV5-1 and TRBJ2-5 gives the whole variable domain KAGVTQTPRYLIKTRGQQVTLSCSPISGHRSVSWYQQTPGQGLQFLFEYFSETQRNKGNFPGRFSGRQFSNSRSEMNVSTLELGDSALYLCASSFGTVRETQYFGPGTRLLVL.

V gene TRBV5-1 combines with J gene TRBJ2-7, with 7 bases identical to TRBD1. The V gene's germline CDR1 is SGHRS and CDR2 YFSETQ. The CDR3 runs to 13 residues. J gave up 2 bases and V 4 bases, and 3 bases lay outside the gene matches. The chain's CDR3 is CASSKGTAYEQYF. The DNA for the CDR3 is TGCGCCAGCAGCAAAGGGACAGCCTACGAGCAGTACTTC.

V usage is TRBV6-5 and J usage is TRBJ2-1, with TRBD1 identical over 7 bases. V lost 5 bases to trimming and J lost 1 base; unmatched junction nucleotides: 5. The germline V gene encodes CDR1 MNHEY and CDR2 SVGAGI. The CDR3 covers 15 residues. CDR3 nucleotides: TGTGCCAGCAGTCTAGACAGGGAATCCTACAATGAGCAGTTCTTC. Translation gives CASSLDRESYNEQFF.

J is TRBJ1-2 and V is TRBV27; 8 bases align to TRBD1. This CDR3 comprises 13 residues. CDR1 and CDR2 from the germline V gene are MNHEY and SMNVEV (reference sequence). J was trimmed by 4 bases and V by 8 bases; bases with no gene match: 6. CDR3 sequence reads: CASGTGPGYGYTF. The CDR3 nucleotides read TGTGCCAGCGGGACAGGCCCCGGCTATGGCTACACCTTC.

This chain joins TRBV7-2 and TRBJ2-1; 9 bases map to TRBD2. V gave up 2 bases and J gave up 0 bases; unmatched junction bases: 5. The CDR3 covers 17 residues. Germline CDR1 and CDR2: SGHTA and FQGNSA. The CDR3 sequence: CASSLTFSGSSYNEQFF. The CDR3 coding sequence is TGTGCCAGCAGCTTAACCTTTAGCGGGAGCTCCTACAATGAGCAGTTCTTC.